Listed below are T cell receptor beta chains from one sample, sequenced in a study of blood T cells in healthy people across ages. TCRdb recomputed calls from the 5' RACE reads with MiXCR, one row per CDR3 protein. The table has about 930,000 distinct CDR3 sequences, 25% to 35% seen once; the top ten hold roughly 10%. The same specimen was also included in a second study, on T cells of mothers and their children.

The source material was blood. These receptors came from a woman aged 40 to 50 in good health. CDR3s include the opening cysteine and the closing phenylalanine or tryptophan. A D gene is named only where the DNA matches it firmly. Clone size, where shown, is once, few, many, or a class for clones that have expanded.

TRBJ2-5	TRBV7-2	TRBD2	NA	CASSLASGRGGRETQYF	TGTGCCAGCAGCTTAGCATCTGGGCGGGGGGGCCGAGAGACCCAGTACTTC
TRBJ2-7	TRBV9	TRBD1	many	CASSPTGTGSSEQYF	TGTGCCAGCAGTCCCACCGGGACAGGGTCTAGCGAGCAGTACTTC
TRBJ2-1	TRBV20-1	NA	NA	CSAGGTGIKKEQFF	TGCAGTGCCGGGGGAACAGGCATAAAGAAGGAGCAGTTCTTC
TRBJ2-3	TRBV7-7	TRBD2	few	CASSPGLAGGWTSTDTQYF	TGTGCTAGCAGCCCTGGACTAGCGGGGGGTTGGACTAGCACAGATACGCAGTATTTT
TRBJ2-4	TRBV7-2	NA	many	CASSLGARAGLAKNIQYF	TGTGCCAGCAGCTTAGGGGCTAGGGCAGGGTTAGCCAAAAACATTCAGTACTTC
TRBJ2-7	TRBV29-1	TRBD2	NA	CSVERLAGDEQYF	TGCAGCGTTGAAAGACTAGCGGGCGATGAGCAGTACTTC
TRBJ1-2	TRBV7-9	NA	NA	CASSFRTGHTF	TGTGCCAGCAGCTTTAGGACTGGCCACACCTTC
TRBJ1-2	TRBV12-3/TRBV12-4	TRBD1	once	CASSPTGGGNGYTF	TGTGCCAGCAGCCCCACAGGGGGTGGGAATGGCTACACCTTC
TRBJ2-3	TRBV7-9	TRBD2	NA	CASSLGLAGPGGTQYF	TGTGCCAGCAGCCTAGGACTAGCGGGGCCGGGCGGTACGCAGTATTTT
TRBJ1-2	TRBV27	NA	many	CASSSWTTNYGYTF	TGTGCCAGCAGTTCCTGGACAACTAACTATGGCTACACCTTC
TRBJ2-4	TRBV12-3/TRBV12-4	TRBD2	NA	CASRLIAGGRDEQYF	TGTGCCAGCCGCTTGATAGCGGGGGGGCGGGATGAGCAGTACTTC
TRBJ2-7	TRBV29-1	NA	few	CSVEEWSQDYNEQYF	TGCAGCGTTGAAGAATGGAGCCAGGACTACAATGAGCAGTACTTC
TRBJ2-7	TRBV27	NA	few	CASSSVGVFYEQYF	TGTGCCAGCAGTTCCGTGGGGGTTTTTTACGAGCAGTACTTC
TRBJ2-5	TRBV7-2	TRBD2	NA	CAGSSQAGANVETQYF	TGTGCCGGCAGCTCCCAAGCGGGGGCAAACGTGGAGACCCAGTACTTC
TRBJ2-5	TRBV12-3/TRBV12-4	NA	NA	CASSDQRADEETQYF	TGTGCCAGCAGTGACCAGCGGGCTGATGAGGAGACCCAGTACTTC
TRBJ2-4	TRBV24-1	TRBD1	NA	CATSDTGGQGAQNIQYF	TGTGCCACCAGTGACACGGGGGGACAGGGGGCCCAAAACATTCAGTACTTC
TRBJ1-5	TRBV6-2/TRBV6-3	NA	few	CASSGRQGYNQPQHF	TGTGCCAGCAGTGGGAGGCAGGGGTACAATCAGCCCCAGCATTTT
TRBJ2-3	TRBV7-3	NA	NA	CASSSNGAVPSTDTQYF	TGTGCCAGCAGCTCAAACGGGGCAGTCCCTAGCACAGATACGCAGTATTTT
TRBJ2-5	TRBV7-2	TRBD2	once	CASSLRSGGWETQYF	TGTGCCAGCAGTCTACGAAGCGGGGGGTGGGAGACCCAGTACTTC
TRBJ1-4	TRBV15	TRBD1	NA	CATSRDRTGGFEKLFF	TGTGCCACCAGCAGGGATCGGACAGGGGGCTTCGAAAAACTGTTTTTT
TRBJ1-2	TRBV7-9	NA	NA	CASSNRDGRGYTF	TGTGCCAGCAGCAACCGGGACGGTAGAGGCTACACCTTC
TRBJ1-2	TRBV9	NA	many	CASSHTPGANYGYTF	TGTGCCAGCAGCCATACCCCGGGGGCCAACTATGGCTACACCTTC
TRBJ1-1	TRBV6-6	NA	few	CASSQGRSAEAFF	TGTGCCAGCAGCCAGGGCAGGTCGGCTGAAGCTTTCTTT
TRBJ2-3	TRBV27	TRBD2	NA	CASSSPGGGTDTQYF	TGTGCCAGCAGTTCCCCCGGGGGGGGCACAGATACGCAGTATTTT
TRBJ1-6	TRBV5-1	NA	NA	CASSLEQNSPHHF	TGCGCCAGCAGCTTGGAACAGAATTCACCCCACCACTTT
TRBJ1-6	TRBV20-1	NA	few	CSARDSRVPNASSPLHF	TGCAGTGCTAGAGATTCACGGGTACCCAACGCGAGTTCACCCCTCCACTTT
TRBJ2-2	TRBV28	TRBD1	few	CASSLADRGPNTGELFF	TGTGCCAGCAGTTTAGCGGACAGGGGTCCAAACACCGGGGAGCTGTTTTTT
TRBJ1-2	TRBV29-1	NA	many	CSVVGGDGYTF	TGCAGCGTTGTAGGCGGGGATGGCTACACCTTC
TRBJ1-1	TRBV28	TRBD1	few	CASSYPGTGAPEAFF	TGTGCCAGCAGTTACCCCGGGACAGGGGCCCCCGAAGCTTTCTTT
TRBJ2-7	TRBV4-1	NA	NA	CASSSMDSGLYEQYF	TGCGCCAGCAGCTCGATGGACAGTGGGCTTTACGAGCAGTACTTC
TRBJ1-2	TRBV24-1	TRBD1	many	CATSTGGTYGYTF	TGTGCCACTTCCACAGGGGGCACCTATGGCTACACCTTC
TRBJ2-7	TRBV20-1	NA	few	CSARDGAGSGPLGEQYF	TGCAGTGCTAGAGATGGGGCGGGGTCGGGACCCCTGGGGGAGCAGTACTTC
TRBJ2-5	TRBV7-2	NA	many	CASSLGGTTGETQYF	TGTGCCAGCAGCTTAGGGGGGACCACCGGGGAGACCCAGTACTTC
TRBJ2-7	TRBV18	NA	NA	CASSPIRDTSYEQYF	TGTGCCAGCTCACCCATTCGGGACACTTCCTACGAGCAGTACTTC
TRBJ2-2	TRBV30	NA	NA	CAWSVGQGFDTGELFF	TGTGCCTGGAGTGTAGGGCAGGGTTTCGACACCGGGGAGCTGTTTTTT